Sequencing of this T cell receptor (beta chain) was carried out in a study of blood T cell repertoires in COVID-19. Study-wide context: Whether acute or convalescent, the COVID-19 samples came from the United States, Italy and Spain. PBMCs, B-cell-depleted T cells, or T cells provided the cDNA or gDNA that made up the material.

Seattle cases were enrolled at active infection and followed longitudinally. Per the original data handling: Estimates of nucleated cell counts were drawn from the amplification of reference gene primers. The data were produced by immunoSEQ multiplex PCR, yet TCRdb's version contains in-frame clones alone and is incomplete. V and J calls and clone size are as listed in that table; D and trimming were resolved from the DNA. The sample consists of roughly 200,000 clones, roughly 88% of them appearing once. With 8 bases clipped from V and 11 bases from J, the junction kept 5 bases outside the gene matches. The CDR3 is made up of 13 amino acids. Germline assignment: CDR1 MDHEN and CDR2 SYDVKM.

The sequenced sample was peripheral blood. This chain links TRBV28 with TRBJ2-2; 13 bases are a match to TRBD2. The receptor was isolated from a man aged 45-60 years with COVID-19, enrolled during active disease. CDR3 region: CASRTSGGVELFF. The CDR3 DNA is TGTGCCAGCCGGACTAGCGGGGGAGTAGAGCTGTTTTTT.